One sample yielded the 9 T cell receptor beta chains listed below, sequenced in a study of T cell responses to AZD1222 COVID-19 vaccine. Clones were read by immunoSEQ multiplex PCR, and TCRdb kept only the in-frame ones, dropping some. The sample has around 99,000 clones; about 90% are singletons. The sequencing used peripheral blood, collected on day 0 of AZD1222 vaccination. These receptors were taken from an adult in good health.

V usage is TRBV4-1 and J usage is TRBJ1-1; no definite D call. The CDR3 extends over 15 amino acids. Germline V gives CDR1 MGHRA, CDR2 YSYEKL. Trimming cost V 4 bases and J 5 bases, with 17 bases left between them. CDR3 sequence reads: CASSPLGREFTEAFF. CDR3 nucleotides: TGCGCCAGCAGCCCCCTAGGTCGGGAGTTTACTGAAGCTTTCTTT.

This chain joins TRBV7-8 and TRBJ1-2, with 7 bases lining up with TRBD1. This CDR3 is built from 15 residues. CDR1 is SGHVS, CDR2 FQNEAQ, per germline. V lost 6 bases and J lost 4; bases outside the gene matches: 11. CDR3 sequence reads: CASRTGVGVGYGYTF. The CDR3 nucleotides are TGTGCCAGCAGAACAGGGGTCGGGGTTGGCTATGGCTACACCTTC.

V gene TRBV3-1 (or the pseudogene TRBV3-2) combines with J gene TRBJ1-5, with 9 bases matching TRBD1. Germline V gene lookup returns CDR1 LGHDT and CDR2 YNNKEL (reference sequence). V shed 3 bases and J 7 bases; nucleotides not matched to a gene: 4. CDR3 length: 14 residues. For the CDR3, the DNA is TGTGCCAGCAGCCAGAGGACAGGGGTGCAGCCCCAGCATTTT. Its protein is CASSQRTGVQPQHF.

The chain has TRBV19 and TRBJ2-5, with D hard to call. Germline CDR1 reads LNHDA; CDR2 reads SQIVND (reference sequence). Trimming removed 5 bases from V and 2 bases from J, with 12 bases in between. The CDR3 consists of 14 residues. The CDR3 reads CASSRAQQQETQYF. The DNA of the CDR3 is TGTGCCAGTAGTCGGGCACAACAACAAGAGACCCAGTACTTC.

The V and J genes are TRBV11-3 and TRBJ2-2, with a tentative D call TRBD2 (6 bases). The CDR3 is 15 residues long. Germline assignment: CDR1 SGHNT and CDR2 YENEEA. The germline V and J ends were trimmed by 1 base and 7 bases, with 13 bases remaining between them. The CDR3 bases are TGTGCCAGCAGCTTAGGTGCGGGGAAAGGCGGGGAGCTGTTTTTT. This gives the protein CASSLGAGKGGELFF. Filled out from reference TRBV11-3 and TRBJ2-2, the complete variable domain reads EAGVVQSPRYKIIEKKQPVAFWCNPISGHNTLYWYLQNLGQGPELLIRYENEEAVDDSQLPKDRFSAERLKGVDSTLKIQPAELGDSAVYLCASSLGAGKGGELFFGEGSRLTVL.

This chain uses TRBV7-6 with TRBJ1-2; D unresolved. Germline V lookup: CDR1 SGHVS, CDR2 FNYEAQ. The CDR3 consists of 16 residues. With 2 bases removed from V and 0 bases from J, the gap between germline ends came to 13 bases. CDR3 residues: CASSLSGGITNYGYTF. The CDR3 nucleotides are TGTGCCAGCAGCTTATCAGGAGGCATAACTAACTATGGCTACACCTTC.

V usage is TRBV4-3 and J usage is TRBJ1-1, with 8 positions matching TRBD1. CDR3 length equals 15 residues. Per the germline V gene, CDR1 is LGHNA and CDR2 is YSLEER. The V gene end was trimmed by 5 bases and the J gene end by 3 bases; junction bases not matched to a gene: 8. The CDR3 sequence is CASSYQPTGDTEAFF. The DNA for the CDR3 is TGCGCCAGCAGCTATCAACCGACAGGGGACACTGAAGCTTTCTTT.

The chain is built from TRBV25-1 and TRBJ1-2; 7 bases line up with TRBD1. V shed 8 bases and J 4 bases; nucleotides not matched to a gene: 19. The CDR3 length is 17 residues. CDR1 and CDR2 (germline): MGHDK, SYGVNS. As DNA, the CDR3 is TGTGCCAGCGCCCCAACGACAGGGCCGCCCGGGGGCTATGGCTACACCTTC. It translates to CASAPTTGPPGGYGYTF.

V and J are TRBV21-1 and TRBJ1-3; no DNA check was done on the table's D call, TRBD1. TRBV21-1 is a pseudogene locus. The CDR3 is made up of 16 amino acids. In DNA form, the CDR3 reads TGTGCCAGCAGCAAAGTCCCACAGGGCTCTGGAAACACCATATATTTT. It encodes CASSKVPQGSGNTIYF.